Listed below are T cell receptor beta chains from one sample, sequenced in a study of shared clonotypes between healthy human individuals. This table comes from immunoSEQ multiplex PCR, and its TCRdb copy is limited to in-frame clones, with some not included. The table has a few million clones, under 97% seen once. Material for sequencing was naive CD4+ T cells sorted from blood. These receptors were collected from a man younger than 35 in good health. CDR3s leave out the opening cysteine and the closing phenylalanine or tryptophan. Fields, in order: V gene, D gene, J gene, CDR3 protein. A D gene is named only where the DNA matches it firmly.

v_gene: TRBV6-1
d_gene: TRBD1
j_gene: TRBJ1-5
CDR3aa: ASRQGANQPQH

v_gene: TRBV11-2
d_gene: -
j_gene: TRBJ2-1
CDR3aa: ASSSPGLGSREQF

v_gene: TRBV7-2
d_gene: TRBD1
j_gene: TRBJ1-6
CDR3aa: ASRPRQGDVTPLH

v_gene: TRBV7-9
d_gene: -
j_gene: TRBJ1-1
CDR3aa: ASSLGLGGYGAF

v_gene: TRBV10-3
d_gene: TRBD1
j_gene: TRBJ1-6
CDR3aa: AISVGGRYNSPLH

v_gene: TRBV7-9
d_gene: -
j_gene: TRBJ1-2
CDR3aa: ASSFGQSYT

v_gene: TRBV7-2
d_gene: -
j_gene: TRBJ2-5
CDR3aa: ASSLANPDGGRETQY

v_gene: TRBV5-5
d_gene: -
j_gene: TRBJ1-1
CDR3aa: ASSFEGLRTEAF

v_gene: TRBV11-2
d_gene: -
j_gene: TRBJ2-5
CDR3aa: ASSLDEGGWQETQY

v_gene: TRBV30
d_gene: TRBD2
j_gene: TRBJ2-5
CDR3aa: ACGLVGQTQY

v_gene: TRBV18
d_gene: -
j_gene: TRBJ1-3
CDR3aa: ASSPNGGNTIY

v_gene: TRBV7-3
d_gene: -
j_gene: TRBJ2-1
CDR3aa: ASSLSPGNEQF

v_gene: TRBV7-2
d_gene: TRBD1
j_gene: TRBJ2-7
CDR3aa: ASSSESGQGYEQY

v_gene: TRBV5-1
d_gene: -
j_gene: TRBJ2-2
CDR3aa: ASSLTVTNTGELF

v_gene: TRBV4-1
d_gene: TRBD2
j_gene: TRBJ2-5
CDR3aa: ASSQDPPGGGETQY

v_gene: TRBV5-1
d_gene: -
j_gene: TRBJ2-3
CDR3aa: ASSFTLAGRGDTQY

v_gene: TRBV2
d_gene: TRBD1
j_gene: TRBJ1-5
CDR3aa: ASTPGQGADQPQH

v_gene: TRBV7-9
d_gene: TRBD1
j_gene: TRBJ1-6
CDR3aa: ASSLGQRNSPLH

v_gene: TRBV6-6
d_gene: -
j_gene: TRBJ2-3
CDR3aa: ASSRHTDTQY

v_gene: TRBV19
d_gene: -
j_gene: TRBJ2-1
CDR3aa: ASSIDRGGSYNEQF

v_gene: TRBV7-2
d_gene: TRBD2
j_gene: TRBJ2-2
CDR3aa: ASSQTSGNTGELF

v_gene: TRBV2
d_gene: -
j_gene: TRBJ2-5
CDR3aa: ASSRGGTQY

v_gene: TRBV2
d_gene: TRBD2
j_gene: TRBJ2-5
CDR3aa: ASPWRQREAETQY

v_gene: TRBV16
d_gene: -
j_gene: TRBJ1-5
CDR3aa: ASSQGYSNQPQH

v_gene: TRBV7-3
d_gene: -
j_gene: TRBJ1-5
CDR3aa: ASSLTGGQPQH

v_gene: TRBV28
d_gene: TRBD2
j_gene: TRBJ2-2
CDR3aa: ASSSSGGQNTGELF

v_gene: TRBV7-9
d_gene: TRBD2
j_gene: TRBJ2-3
CDR3aa: ASSFHQAGDLFTDTQY

v_gene: TRBV6-5
d_gene: -
j_gene: TRBJ1-1
CDR3aa: ASTSRIPNTEAF

v_gene: TRBV4-1
d_gene: TRBD2
j_gene: TRBJ2-2
CDR3aa: ASSQGLTNTGELF

v_gene: TRBV7-2
d_gene: -
j_gene: TRBJ2-1
CDR3aa: ASSLDVGVAYNEQF

v_gene: TRBV19
d_gene: TRBD2
j_gene: TRBJ2-5
CDR3aa: ASSRTSPGETQY

v_gene: TRBV6-6
d_gene: -
j_gene: TRBJ1-5
CDR3aa: ASLRGSNQPQH

v_gene: TRBV6-1
d_gene: TRBD1
j_gene: TRBJ2-7
CDR3aa: ASSEVGRGPEQY

v_gene: TRBV7-2
d_gene: -
j_gene: TRBJ1-1
CDR3aa: ASSRGGLWDTEAF

v_gene: TRBV19
d_gene: TRBD2
j_gene: TRBJ2-7
CDR3aa: ASSTTSGSMHEQY

v_gene: TRBV7-2
d_gene: -
j_gene: TRBJ2-3
CDR3aa: ASSLDAGTDTQY

v_gene: TRBV5-8
d_gene: -
j_gene: TRBJ2-7
CDR3aa: ASSFKGDGYEQY

v_gene: TRBV30
d_gene: TRBD1
j_gene: TRBJ1-2
CDR3aa: AWSVLGQGAWGYT

v_gene: TRBV5-1
d_gene: -
j_gene: TRBJ1-4
CDR3aa: ASRYGSEKLF

v_gene: TRBV10-3
d_gene: -
j_gene: TRBJ2-7
CDR3aa: AISVSGLSSYEQY

v_gene: TRBV7-2
d_gene: -
j_gene: TRBJ2-5
CDR3aa: ASSLLSQETQY

v_gene: TRBV18
d_gene: -
j_gene: TRBJ1-1
CDR3aa: ASSPSLETEAF

v_gene: TRBV10-1
d_gene: TRBD2
j_gene: TRBJ2-7
CDR3aa: ASSEAGVYEQY

v_gene: TRBV5-1
d_gene: TRBD2
j_gene: TRBJ2-3
CDR3aa: ASSPGTSGAPQY

v_gene: TRBV30
d_gene: TRBD1
j_gene: TRBJ1-3
CDR3aa: AWMPTGGSSGNTIY

v_gene: TRBV5-1
d_gene: -
j_gene: TRBJ2-5
CDR3aa: ASSLALGQQETQY

v_gene: TRBV30
d_gene: -
j_gene: TRBJ1-1
CDR3aa: AWSLSGDTEAF

v_gene: TRBV6-5
d_gene: TRBD2
j_gene: TRBJ2-7
CDR3aa: ASSSVAGERYEQY

v_gene: TRBV7-9
d_gene: TRBD1
j_gene: TRBJ2-7
CDR3aa: ASSSDRTTYEQY

v_gene: TRBV7-2
d_gene: -
j_gene: TRBJ2-3
CDR3aa: ASTLPTDTQY

v_gene: TRBV5-1
d_gene: -
j_gene: TRBJ2-5
CDR3aa: ASSLPSETQY

v_gene: TRBV4-1
d_gene: -
j_gene: TRBJ1-5
CDR3aa: ASSQSLVQVSNQPQH

v_gene: TRBV6-6
d_gene: TRBD2
j_gene: TRBJ2-1
CDR3aa: ASSSPSRGRANEQF

v_gene: TRBV28
d_gene: -
j_gene: TRBJ1-2
CDR3aa: ASSLSSGIYGYT

v_gene: TRBV27
d_gene: -
j_gene: TRBJ1-5
CDR3aa: ASSHGMGNQPQH